This T cell receptor (beta chain) was captured in a study of T cells in Graves' hyperthyroidism and ophthalmopathy (dated 2019 in TCRdb). Regarding the research as a whole: Peripheral blood was sampled at the time of initial diagnosis, prior to any treatment. To identify distinguishing TCR V-J signatures, a discovery cohort of around 100 patients was used, comprising 43 with Graves' ophthalmopathy and some 57 with stable Graves' hyperthyroidism. Prospective prediction of ophthalmopathy was tested in an independent validation cohort of approximately 19 hyperthyroidism patients and some 17 patients who later progressed to ophthalmopathy. The 100 discovery patients were randomly divided into training and test sets at a 7:3 ratio. In more than five Graves' hyperthyroidism patients, the study also compared T-cell repertoires from thyroid tissue with T-cell repertoires from blood. After blood sampling, hyperthyroidism patients were treated with methimazole at a starting dose of 30 mg daily, and ophthalmopathy patients were treated with high-dose intravenous methylprednisolone. TCR Vbeta CDR3 sequencing of 135 peripheral blood samples (fewer than 45 ophthalmopathy, under 80 hyperthyroidism and some 17 progressor patients) is reported in the paper.

The junction shows trimming of 7 bases on V and 3 bases on J, plus 13 bases between the germline ends. CDR1 and CDR2, per the germline V gene, are SNHLY and FYNNEI. The CDR3 goes from the cysteine to the phenylalanine over 13 residues. Here the CDR3 DNA is all that survives: 39 bases in frame from base 1. The TCR beta CDR3 regions were amplified from RNA transcripts. A first-round RT-PCR of the TCR CDR3 used the HTBI primer set with the Qiagen OneStep RT-PCR kit. Libraries were constructed in a second round of multiplex PCR, after which size selection and purification were carried out. The libraries were sequenced on an Illumina HiSeq2000 using paired-end 100 bp reads. On the authors' methods: Raw data were processed with SOAPnuke, discarding reads with adapters, uncalled bases, mean Phred below 15, or no exact constant-primer or identifier match. COPE v1.2.5 was used to merge high-quality paired reads, and clonotypes were defined as unique nucleotide sequences. MiTCR v1.1 was used to align clonotypes to the IMGT TRBV, TRBD and TRBJ reference segments. The analysis was restricted to V-J combinations with a frequency above 0.0001, which together covered approximately 99% of the repertoires. The TCS score was defined as F50 (clonal expansion) divided by E x V (chaos), with BLOSUM62-based TCRdist calculated between CDR3 peptides within each V-J. Welch's t-statistics and random forest reduced 450 to 600 V-J features to 10 to 15, which were used in a naive Bayes classifier (R e1071). TCRdb's own reprocessing of the public reads used fastp at Q25 and MiXCR and kept productive beta chains. Every entry covers one CDR3 protein and lists the most common genes and DNA from its rows. The V and J calls and clone size come from TCRdb's table, not from the authors' own analysis. This sample lists roughly 720,000 distinct CDR3 sequences; roughly a sixth were detected once. Around 16% of the sample is taken by the ten largest.

Overall study outcomes, separate from this receptor: Sample size was not statistically predetermined, and investigators were not blinded to group allocation. A 13 V-J signature model separated ophthalmopathy from stable hyperthyroidism, with roughly 88% sensitivity and 81.08% specificity in cross-validation and 80%/75% in testing. Most expanded thyroid clonotypes (frequency above 0.001) were also found in blood, which suggests that blood repertoires may mirror thyroid immune responses. In validation, progression to ophthalmopathy was predicted by the model with around 71% sensitivity and around 76% specificity, a median of 6.5 months before onset.

This clonotype was seen many times. Its antigen target is currently unknown. No qualities accompany the bases; no much larger clone lies one base away. A patient counted as having stable Graves' hyperthyroidism if no progression to ophthalmopathy occurred over 18 months of follow-up. Hyperthyroidism patients were aged 18 to 65 years and newly diagnosed, with disease duration of less than 2 months. Any patient with an uncontrolled infection, another autoimmune disease, pregnancy or lactation was excluded. Diagnoses relied on clinical symptoms, serum thyroxine and TRAb, thyroid ultrasound and orbital computed tomography. PBMCs were isolated from about 10 ml of fresh peripheral blood by Ficoll-Paque density gradient centrifugation. Trizol reagent was used to extract total RNA, and RNA quality was then checked on an Agilent 2100 Bioanalyzer.

The source is a man in his fifties with Graves' hyperthyroidism. The rearrangement combines TRBV2 with TRBJ2-7, with a weak D call of TRBD1 (5 bases match). Material: blood. The nucleotide sequence is TGTGCCAGCAAGAGGACATTACACTACGAGCAGTACTTC. Its protein is CASKRTLHYEQYF.